These 20 T cell receptor beta chains were all obtained from the same sample, sequenced in a study of identical twins. One entry per CDR3 protein results from TCRdb running MiXCR on the 5' RACE reads. In the table there are approximately 490,000 distinct CDR3 sequences, 20% to 25% of which are singletons. These data were also reused for a study on yellow fever vaccine responses in identical twins.

Source material: CD4+ T cells sorted from blood. The receptors were sampled from a woman aged 18-29 years in good health.

This clonotype was detected a few times. CDR3 sequence (DNA): TGTGCCACCAGTGATTTGGACCCCGCGGATGAGCAGTTCTTC. Protein: CATSDLDPADEQFF. V is TRBV24-1 and J is TRBJ2-1, with D hard to call. There are 14 residues in the CDR3. V was trimmed by 0 bases and J by 8 bases, leaving 10 bases between them. Germline V gene data show CDR1 as KGHDR and CDR2 as SFDVKD.

This clonotype was seen a handful of times. The chain has TRBV6-6 and TRBJ1-3; 8 bases match TRBD1. Per the germline V gene, CDR1 is MNHNY and CDR2 is SVGAGI (reference sequence). The CDR3 is 13 residues long. V shed 7 bases, J shed 4 bases, and the junction held 3 bases outside the gene matches. This CDR3 reads CASTGQGGNTIYF. CDR3 nucleotides: TGTGCCAGCACCGGACAGGGAGGAAACACCATATATTTT.

V usage is TRBV10-3 and J usage is TRBJ1-2; the match to TRBD1 covers 7 bases. This CDR3 contains 12 residues. The germline V gene has CDR1 ENHRY and CDR2 SYGVKD. V lost 5 bases and J lost 6; bases outside the gene matches: 3. In DNA, the CDR3 is TGTGCCATCAGTCCAGGGGGAAATGGCTACACCTTC. Translating gives CAISPGGNGYTF.

The chain combines TRBV9 with TRBJ2-3, with TRBD2 matching 12 bases. Germline CDR1 SGDLS, CDR2 YYNGEE. V was clipped by 1 base and J by 4 bases; unmatched bases: 7. The CDR3 runs to 17 residues. The CDR3 protein is CASSVPKLAGGADTQYF. For the CDR3, the DNA is TGTGCCAGCAGCGTACCCAAGCTAGCGGGAGGGGCAGATACGCAGTATTTT.

This clonotype showed up many times. This chain links TRBV4-1 with TRBJ2-7; D possibly corresponds to TRBD2 (6 bases). The CDR3 loop spans 14 amino acids. With 4 bases removed from V and 0 bases from J, the gap between germline ends came to 10 bases. CDR1 is MGHRA and CDR2 is YSYEKL in the germline V gene. CDR3 sequence: CASSPGLYSYEQYF. The CDR3 nucleotides read TGCGCCAGCAGCCCGGGACTTTACTCCTACGAGCAGTACTTC.

This clonotype was detected only a few times. This rearrangement joins TRBV14 to TRBJ2-1, with D maybe TRBD1 (5 bases). Trimming pared 0 bases from V and 2 bases from J, leaving 20 bases between. Germline-derived CDR1 and CDR2 are SGHDN and FVKESK. The CDR3 is made up of 19 amino acids. The CDR3 DNA reads as TGTGCCAGCAGCCAAGATTGGGCACAGGTAGTTCTTCCCTACAATGAGCAGTTCTTC. Amino acid sequence: CASSQDWAQVVLPYNEQFF.

The V and J genes are TRBV3-1 and TRBJ2-2, with 7 bases lining up with TRBD1. Trimming cost V 4 bases and J 2 bases; bases outside gene matches: 7. Germline V gene lookup returns CDR1 LGHDT and CDR2 YNNKEL (reference sequence). The CDR3 is made up of 16 amino acids. Here the CDR3 reads CASSPTGSVNTGELFF. The CDR3 DNA reads as TGTGCCAGCAGCCCGACAGGGTCCGTTAACACCGGGGAGCTGTTTTTT.

The genes are TRBV6-6 and TRBJ2-4; D is ambiguous. Germline loops: CDR1 MNHNY, CDR2 SVGAGI (reference sequence). V shed 6 bases and J shed 6 bases, with 9 bases lying between them. CDR3 size: 12 residues. The CDR3 nucleotides are TGTGCCAGCAGCAGGCTGGGAAACATTCAGTACTTC. The encoded protein is CASSRLGNIQYF.

The sample holds a few counts of this clonotype. The rearrangement joins TRBV20-1 to TRBJ2-7; TRBD1 matches 10 bases. After removal of 1 base from V and 2 bases from J, the junction contained 5 bases not matched to a gene. CDR1 is DFQATT and CDR2 is SNEGSKA in the germline V gene (reference sequence). This CDR3 has 15 residues. CDR3 sequence reads: CSARGDRGRPYEQYF. The CDR3 DNA is TGCAGTGCTAGAGGGGACAGGGGCAGGCCCTACGAGCAGTACTTC.

The chain recombines TRBV24-1 with TRBJ2-5; D may match TRBD1 or TRBD2 (7 bases each). CDR1 KGHDR and CDR2 SFDVKD come from the germline V gene. The CDR3 runs to 16 residues. V gave up 3 bases and J gave up 1 base, with 14 bases separating them. DNA for the CDR3: TGTGCCACCAGTGATCGGGGGGACAGTTCCCAAGAGACCCAGTACTTC. Residues: CATSDRGDSSQETQYF.

The chain links TRBV10-1 to TRBJ2-3, with 8 bases matching TRBD2. Germline V gene lookup returns CDR1 WNHNN and CDR2 SYGVQD (reference sequence). This CDR3 spans 15 amino acids. V was pared by 7 bases and J by 6 bases, with 12 bases of the junction left unmatched. In DNA form, the CDR3 reads TGCGCCAGCAAGCCGGGACTAGGGAATTCCGATACGCAGTATTTT. As protein: CASKPGLGNSDTQYF.

V and J are TRBV27 and TRBJ2-1; D is undetermined. Germline V gene sequence: CDR1 MNHEY, CDR2 SMNVEV (reference sequence). Trimming left V 5 bases short and J 6 bases short, with 14 bases between. This CDR3 spans 14 amino acids. The CDR3 loop is CASSPRSGRNEQFF. In nucleotides, the CDR3 is TGTGCCAGCAGTCCCCGTAGTGGTCGCAATGAGCAGTTCTTC.

This clonotype was seen a few times. This chain uses TRBV7-2 with TRBJ1-1; perhaps TRBD1 as D (6 bases). From germline, CDR1 is SGHTA and CDR2 FQGNSA. With 0 bases removed from V and 4 bases from J, the gap between germline ends came to 12 bases. The CDR3 runs to 15 residues. CDR3: CASSLAEGVGTEAFF. As DNA, the CDR3 is TGTGCCAGCAGCTTAGCGGAGGGGGTTGGCACTGAAGCTTTCTTT. Filled out from reference TRBV7-2 and TRBJ1-1, the complete variable domain reads GAGVSQSPSNKVTEKGKDVELRCDPISGHTALYWYRQSLGQGLEFLIYFQGNSAPDKSGLPSDRFSAERTGGSVSTLTIQRTQQEDSAVYLCASSLAEGVGTEAFFGQGTRLTVV.

This clonotype has more than one count but fewer than ten. The chain carries TRBV5-1 and TRBJ2-3; TRBD2 is a possible D gene (5 bases). The CDR3 length is 15 residues. V was trimmed by 0 bases and J by 2 bases, leaving 10 bases between them. Per the germline V gene, CDR1 is SGHRS and CDR2 is YFSETQ. This CDR3 is CASSLAAGNTDTQYF. DNA of the CDR3: TGCGCCAGCAGCTTGGCGGCGGGTAACACAGATACGCAGTATTTT.

This clonotype has only a few counts. The chain couples TRBV5-1 to TRBJ2-2, with D maybe TRBD1 (5 bases). From germline, CDR1 is SGHRS and CDR2 YFSETQ. Between the trimmed V and J ends, which lost 0 bases and 6 bases, there was a span of 12 bases. The CDR3 totals 15 residues. Here the CDR3 reads CASSLALWGPGELFF. For the CDR3, the DNA is TGCGCCAGCAGCTTGGCCTTGTGGGGCCCCGGGGAGCTGTTTTTT.

This clonotype showed up just a few times. CDR3 in amino acids: CASSVGGRESNEQFF. The DNA for the CDR3 is TGTGCCAGCAGCGTAGGCGGGAGGGAAAGTAATGAGCAGTTCTTC. This rearrangement joins TRBV9 to TRBJ2-1, with 9 bases lining up with TRBD2. The junction had 5 bases not matched to a gene; V was cut back by 0 bases and J by 7 bases. Germline V gene data show CDR1 as SGDLS and CDR2 as YYNGEE. The CDR3 consists of 15 residues.

The chain employs TRBV7-8 and TRBJ2-1, with a possible D match to TRBD1 (6 bases). The CDR3 runs to 13 residues. V was shortened by 2 bases and J by 6 bases, with 8 bases between the two germline ends. Germline CDR1 reads SGHVS; CDR2 reads FQNEAQ. The CDR3 loop is CASSLRDTNEQFF. The CDR3, as DNA: TGTGCCAGCAGCTTACGGGACACCAATGAGCAGTTCTTC.

This sequence joins TRBV15 and TRBJ2-1; 12 positions agree with TRBD2. CDR3 length: 19 residues. After removal of 0 bases from V and 7 bases from J, the junction contained 13 bases not matched to a gene. Per the germline V gene, CDR1 is LNHNV and CDR2 is YYDKDF (reference sequence). CDR3 sequence (DNA): TGTGCCACCAGCAGAGATCCCGGGACTAGCGGGCTTCGCTGGAATGAGCAGTTCTTC. The encoded protein is CATSRDPGTSGLRWNEQFF.

The chain carries TRBV4-2 and TRBJ2-5, with D hard to call. CDR3 size: 15 residues. The germline V gene has CDR1 LGHNA and CDR2 YNFKEQ. V was cut by 0 bases and J by 6 bases, with 14 bases left in between. The CDR3 region is CASSQDLGSSKTQYF. The CDR3 DNA follows: TGTGCCAGCAGCCAAGATTTAGGGTCTTCGAAGACCCAGTACTTC.

The chain recombines TRBV27 with TRBJ2-6; D is possibly TRBD1 or TRBD2 (6 bases each). V lost 2 bases to trimming and J lost 3 bases, with 8 bases between them. The CDR3 sequence is 15 residues long. In germline, CDR1 is MNHEY, CDR2 SMNVEV (reference sequence). The CDR3 region is CASSLRGVGANVLTF. The CDR3 region has the DNA TGTGCCAGCAGTTTAAGGGGGGTTGGGGCCAACGTCCTGACTTTC.